This TCR beta chain was sequenced for a study of PD-1 blockade in mismatch repair-deficient tumors. Study findings and constraints: All three positive peptides came from frameshift mutations, yielding 140 or so blood TCRs.

Assay: immunoSEQ multiplex PCR; the TCRdb copy retains only in-frame clones and omits some. Of several thousand clones listed, about 90% were seen once; the top ten hold 14% to 15%. The time point here: approximately nine-day in vitro stimulation with candidate mutation-associated neoantigen peptide 1. Every patient had mismatch repair deficiency by PCR or immunohistochemistry. TCR sequencing covered three patients who responded to pembrolizumab. Seven ELISpot-reactive neoantigen peptides each drove a roughly ten-day in vitro stimulation. A remark on this clone: Antigen specificity is unknown. Compared with germline, one end of the junction differs, possibly owing to a read error.

Germline V gives CDR1 MNHEY, CDR2 SMNVEV (reference sequence). The CDR3 extends over 16 amino acids. The sequence came from an adult with mismatch repair-deficient cancer. Source: cells cultured in vitro, taken from a patient treated with pembrolizumab. The chain is built from TRBV27 and TRBJ2-7, with a weak D call TRBD1 (7 bases). The CDR3, as DNA: TGTGCCAGCAGTTTATCCGGGGGACAGAAGTCCTTCGAGCAGTACTTC. This codes for CASSLSGGQKSFEQYF.